This T cell receptor beta chain was retrieved from a study of blood T cell repertoires in COVID-19. Study-wide background: PBMCs, B-cell-depleted T cells, or T cells provided the cDNA or gDNA that made up the material.

This CDR3 comprises 16 residues. The germline gives CDR1 LGHNA, CDR2 YNFKEQ. V was trimmed by 4 bases and J by 5 bases, leaving 20 bases between them. Sequencing used immunoSEQ multiplex PCR; TCRdb keeps in-frame clones, though not all of them. The sample lists 55,000 to 65,000 clones; about 88% were seen once. The V gene is TRBV4-2, the J gene TRBJ1-2, with D perhaps TRBD1 (5 bases). The material sequenced was peripheral blood. The sequence came from a woman in her sixties with active COVID-19. CDR3 DNA: TGTGCCAGCAGCCCCCGTGGGGCGGCCCCGAGGTATGGCTACACCTTC. Protein product: CASSPRGAAPRYGYTF.